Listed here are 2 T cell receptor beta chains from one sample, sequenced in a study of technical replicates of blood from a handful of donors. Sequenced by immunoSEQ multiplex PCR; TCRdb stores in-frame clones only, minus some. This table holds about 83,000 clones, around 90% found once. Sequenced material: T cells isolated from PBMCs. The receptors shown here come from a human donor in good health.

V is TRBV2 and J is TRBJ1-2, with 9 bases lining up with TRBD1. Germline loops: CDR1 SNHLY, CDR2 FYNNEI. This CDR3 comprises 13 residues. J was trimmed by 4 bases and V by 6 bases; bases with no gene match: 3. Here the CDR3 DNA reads TGTGCCAGCAGAGAGACAGGGGGCTATGGCTACACCTTC. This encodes CASRETGGYGYTF.

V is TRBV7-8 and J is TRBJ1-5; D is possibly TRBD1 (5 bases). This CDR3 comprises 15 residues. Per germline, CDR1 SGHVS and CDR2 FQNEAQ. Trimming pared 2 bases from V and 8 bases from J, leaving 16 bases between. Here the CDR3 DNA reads TGTGCCAGCAGCTTAAATACAGGCAACGCGGAGCCCCAGCATTTT. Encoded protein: CASSLNTGNAEPQHF.